This is a list of T cell receptor beta chains from one sample in a study of T-cell reconstitution after alpha-beta-depleted transplantation in children. From the PCR reads, TCRdb called clonotypes with MiXCR, one entry per CDR3 protein. The sample consists of more than 150,000 distinct CDR3 sequences, roughly 7.5% of them appearing once. This material consisted of PBMCs from the stem cell graft donor, taken from the stem cell graft. The receptors were gathered from a human donor who donated a stem cell graft to a child with Wiskott-Aldrich syndrome. The CDR3 runs from the conserved cysteine through the conserved F or W. A D gene is named only where the DNA matches it firmly. The size field is filled for only some rows; it gives once, few, many or a size class.

>many|TRBJ1-1|NA|TRBV4-1
CASSQVGNTEAFF
TGCGCCAGCAGCCAAGTGGGGAACACTGAAGCTTTCTTT
>many|TRBJ2-1|NA|TRBV5-1
CASSLDRVGRNEQFF
TGCGCCAGCAGCTTGGACAGGGTTGGGCGCAATGAGCAGTTCTTC
>many|TRBJ2-7|NA|TRBV28
CASNTASYEQYF
TGTGCCAGCAATACTGCGTCCTACGAGCAGTACTTC
>NA|TRBJ2-1|NA|TRBV14
CASSPLTRGNDNEQFF
TGTGCCAGCAGCCCCCTGACTCGGGGGAATGACAATGAGCAGTTCTTC
>many|TRBJ1-1|TRBD1|TRBV5-1
CASSSGDRGMNTEAFF
TGCGCCAGCAGCTCGGGGGACAGGGGAATGAACACTGAAGCTTTCTTT
>NA|TRBJ2-3|TRBD2|TRBV20-1
CSARGSLAGGYTQYF
TGCAGTGCTAGAGGTTCGCTAGCGGGGGGATATACGCAGTATTTT
>many|TRBJ1-1|NA|TRBV6-5
CASSPDPGGNTEAFF
TGTGCCAGCAGCCCCGACCCCGGGGGGAACACTGAAGCTTTCTTT
>many|TRBJ2-2|NA|TRBV24-1
CATSDVKRHRAGRTGELFF
TGTGCCACCAGTGATGTAAAACGACACAGGGCGGGTCGGACCGGGGAGCTGTTTTTT
>few|TRBJ2-1|TRBD2|TRBV27
CASSLSSLAGRNEQFF
TGTGCCAGCAGTTTATCCTCGCTAGCGGGAAGGAATGAGCAGTTCTTC
>many|TRBJ1-2|NA|TRBV7-8
CASSFRTSSTLNYGYTF
TGTGCCAGCAGCTTCAGAACCTCATCCACTCTAAACTATGGCTACACCTTC
>few|TRBJ1-2|NA|TRBV20-1
CSATTGSGYGYTF
TGCAGTGCTACCACAGGGTCGGGCTATGGCTACACCTTC
>few|TRBJ1-5|NA|TRBV4-3
CASSQDLDVQRAQHF
TGCGCCAGCAGCCAAGACCTGGACGTCCAGCGGGCCCAGCATTTT
>many|TRBJ1-6|NA|TRBV20-1
CSANQNSPLHF
TGCAGTGCAAACCAGAATTCACCCCTCCACTTT
>many|TRBJ2-3|NA|TRBV4-2
CASSQVGGVTDTQYF
TGTGCCAGCAGCCAAGTTGGGGGAGTCACAGATACGCAGTATTTT
>NA|TRBJ2-5|TRBD1|TRBV6-1
CASSPDREQETQYF
TGTGCCAGCAGTCCGGACAGGGAACAAGAGACCCAGTACTTC
>many|TRBJ2-5|NA|TRBV20-1
CSAHARGRAETQYF
TGCAGTGCTCATGCCCGCGGAAGGGCAGAGACCCAGTACTTC
>NA|TRBJ2-6|NA|TRBV6-1
CASSPARPGANVLTF
TGTGCCAGCAGCCCCGCGAGGCCTGGGGCCAACGTCCTGACTTTC
>few|TRBJ2-1|TRBD2|TRBV7-9
CASSSRLAGANEQFF
TGTGCCAGCAGCAGTAGACTAGCGGGAGCCAATGAGCAGTTCTTC
>many|TRBJ2-5|NA|TRBV20-1
CSASPGPPVETQYF
TGCAGTGCTAGCCCGGGACCACCGGTGGAGACCCAGTACTTC
>many|TRBJ1-2|NA|TRBV6-5
CASSYRTSVGGYTF
TGTGCCAGCAGTTACAGGACATCAGTCGGTGGCTACACCTTC
>many|TRBJ2-2|TRBD1|TRBV4-3
CASSRTGDTGELFF
TGCGCCAGCAGCCGGACAGGGGACACCGGGGAGCTGTTTTTT
>many|TRBJ1-1|TRBD1|TRBV12-3/TRBV12-4
CASSLMGDSEAFF
TGTGCCAGCAGTTTAATGGGGGACAGTGAAGCTTTCTTT
>many|TRBJ2-3|TRBD1|TRBV7-2
CASSLMDRGPDTQYF
TGTGCCAGCAGCCTAATGGACAGGGGGCCAGATACGCAGTATTTT
>NA|TRBJ2-1|NA|TRBV7-4
CASTPSKPPRAYNEQFF
TGTGCCAGCACCCCCTCCAAGCCCCCCAGGGCATACAATGAGCAGTTCTTC
>few|TRBJ1-4|TRBD1|TRBV28
CASAGQGHEKLFF
TGTGCCAGCGCGGGACAGGGGCATGAAAAACTGTTTTTT
>many|TRBJ1-3|NA|TRBV7-2
CASSLYLSSGNTIYF
TGTGCCAGCAGTTTGTATCTAAGCTCTGGAAACACCATATATTTT
>many|TRBJ1-1|NA|TRBV20-1
CSASGRMNTEAFF
TGCAGTGCTAGCGGACGGATGAACACTGAAGCTTTCTTT
>many|TRBJ1-2|TRBD1|TRBV4-1
CASSLEGQALRGYGYTF
TGCGCCAGCAGCCTAGAGGGACAGGCGCTGAGGGGGTATGGCTACACCTTC
>few|TRBJ2-3|TRBD2|TRBV5-4
CASSLDGLAGGPLRTDTQYF
TGTGCCAGCAGCTTGGACGGACTAGCGGGGGGCCCTCTTCGCACAGATACGCAGTATTTT
>many|TRBJ1-1|NA|TRBV20-1
CSARESRRMNTEAFF
TGCAGTGCTAGAGAAAGCAGGCGCATGAACACTGAAGCTTTCTTT
>many|TRBJ2-1|TRBD2|TRBV12-3/TRBV12-4
CASSGTSRNNEQFF
TGTGCCAGCAGCGGGACTAGCCGAAACAATGAGCAGTTCTTC
>many|TRBJ1-1|NA|TRBV4-1
CASSQGQAYTEAFF
TGCGCCAGCAGCCAAGGACAGGCCTACACTGAAGCTTTCTTT
>NA|TRBJ2-1|TRBD1|TRBV2
CASSEARGGRDEQFF
TGTGCCAGCAGTGAAGCGCGAGGGGGCCGGGATGAGCAGTTCTTC
>many|TRBJ2-1|NA|TRBV12-3/TRBV12-4
CASSYLDGPGEQFF
TGTGCCAGCAGTTACCTGGACGGCCCGGGTGAGCAGTTCTTC
>many|TRBJ1-1|NA|TRBV29-1
CSVESLGPAEAFF
TGCAGCGTTGAAAGTCTGGGACCCGCTGAAGCTTTCTTT